What follows are 23 T cell receptor beta chains derived from one specimen sequenced in a study of shared clonotypes between healthy human individuals. Using immunoSEQ multiplex PCR, the repertoire was profiled, and TCRdb retains in-frame clones only, with some absent. The table records 600,000 to 750,000 clones, over 55% of them present only once. Sequenced sample: memory CD4+ T cells sorted from blood. The subset here: CD45RA-negative fraction. The receptors come from a woman in her thirties in good health.

V is TRBV7-3 and J is TRBJ2-7, with TRBD2 matching 10 bases. Looked up from germline, CDR1 is SGHTA and CDR2 is FQGTGA. The CDR3 has 15 amino acids. Losses at the gene ends were 5 bases for V and 0 bases for J; bases not matched to a gene: 4. CDR3 protein: CASSPGLASSYEQYF. The CDR3 coding sequence is TGTGCCAGCAGCCCGGGACTAGCGAGCTCCTACGAGCAGTACTTC.

The chain is built from TRBV7-9 and TRBJ2-5, with D perhaps being TRBD1 or TRBD2 (5 bases each). Trimming pared 2 bases from V and 3 bases from J, leaving 13 bases between. The CDR3 runs to 15 residues. Germline values: CDR1 SEHNR, CDR2 FQNEAQ (reference sequence). Here the CDR3 DNA reads TGTGCCAGCAGCTTAAGGGGAGTTAGGGAAGAGACCCAGTACTTC. The encoded protein is CASSLRGVREETQYF.

This clone was seen more than once but under ten times. The chain uses TRBV6-5 and TRBJ2-7; tentative D call: TRBD1 (6 bases). The CDR3 loop spans 14 amino acids. CDR1 and CDR2 from the germline V gene are MNHEY and SVGAGI. Trimming took off 4 bases at V and 4 bases at J, with 14 bases between the two ends. The CDR3 spells CASSLRQAKYEQYF. The DNA for the CDR3 is TGTGCCAGCAGTTTAAGACAGGCGAAATACGAGCAGTACTTC.

The table lists this clone with a few counts. V gene TRBV29-1 combines with J gene TRBJ2-4; TRBD1 agrees at 7 bases. This CDR3 spans 19 amino acids. CDR1 SQVTM and CDR2 ANQGSEA come from the germline V gene. The V gene end was trimmed by 0 bases and the J gene end by 0 bases; junction bases not matched to a gene: 14. In DNA form, the CDR3 reads TGCAGCGTTGAAGAGGAAGGGACAGACTTATTCTTAGCCAAAAACATTCAGTACTTC. Translating it yields CSVEEEGTDLFLAKNIQYF.

The V and J genes are TRBV9 and TRBJ1-4; D is unclear. V lost 0 bases and J lost 7, with 19 bases in between. The CDR3 totals 17 residues. Germline values: CDR1 SGDLS, CDR2 YYNGEE. CDR3 in DNA: TGTGCCAGCAGCGTAGCCCCTTCCGCCGACTCGGGTGAAAAACTGTTTTTT. Its protein is CASSVAPSADSGEKLFF.

In this sample, this clone turned up once. The chain couples TRBV10-3 to TRBJ2-7; D may correspond to TRBD1 or TRBD2 (5 bases each). With 10 bases removed from V and 3 bases from J, the gap between germline ends came to 16 bases. This CDR3 has 13 residues. Germline values: CDR1 ENHRY, CDR2 SYGVKD. CDR3 in amino acids: CATTGARDYEQYF. In DNA form, the CDR3 reads TGTGCCACTACCGGGGCGAGAGACTACGAGCAGTACTTC.

This clone was detected once. Written as DNA, the CDR3 is TGTGCCAGCAGTTTCCCGGGGGGTGATGAAAAACTGTTTTTT. It translates to CASSFPGGDEKLFF. V usage is TRBV28 and J usage is TRBJ1-4; TRBD1 is a possible D gene (5 bases). There are 14 residues in the CDR3. The germline V gene has CDR1 MDHEN and CDR2 SYDVKM. Trimming shortened V by 3 bases and J by 6 bases, and 11 bases separated the two germline ends.

About this clone itself: The likely explanation is a read error, given a far larger clone one base away. Other nucleotide sequences from this sample produce the same CDR3. The chain links TRBV4-1 to TRBJ1-5; 7 bases map to TRBD1. Germline lookup yields CDR1 MGHRA and CDR2 YSYEKL. CDR3 length: 14 amino acids. CDR3 bases: TGCGCCAGCAGCCAAGAGACAGGGAATCAGCCCCAACATTTT. Amino acid sequence: CASSQETGNQPQHF.

The table lists this clone with a count of one. The gene calls are TRBV27 and TRBJ1-1; a possible D gene is TRBD1 (5 bases). The CDR3 has 17 residues. V was shortened by 2 bases and J by 4 bases, with 20 bases between the two germline ends. The germline gives CDR1 MNHEY, CDR2 SMNVEV (reference sequence). The CDR3 here is CASSLRGQTVLGTEAFF. The CDR3 bases are TGTGCCAGCAGTTTAAGGGGTCAGACGGTCTTGGGCACTGAAGCTTTCTTT.

In nucleotides, the CDR3 is TGCAGCGTCTGGGAGGGCCAGTACGAGCAGTACTTC. As protein: CSVWEGQYEQYF. V gene TRBV29-1 combines with J gene TRBJ2-5; 7 positions match TRBD2. The assigned J gene may be wrong: the sequence end matches TRBJ2-7 better. Germline CDR1 and CDR2: SQVTM and ANQGSEA. This CDR3 has 12 residues.

The rearrangement joins TRBV9 to TRBJ2-1, with 7 bases that match TRBD2. Germline CDR1 SGDLS, CDR2 YYNGEE. V was clipped by 0 bases and J by 6 bases; unmatched bases: 6. The CDR3 covers 15 residues. This CDR3 reads CASSVVGASGNEQFF. The CDR3 nucleotides read TGTGCCAGCAGCGTAGTTGGGGCTAGCGGCAATGAGCAGTTCTTC.

This sequence joins TRBV30 and TRBJ2-2, with D uncertain. V lost 2 bases and J lost 2, with 6 bases in between. The CDR3 contains 13 residues. CDR1 GTSNPN and CDR2 SVGIG come from the germline V gene (reference sequence). In DNA form, the CDR3 reads TGTGCCTGGAGTCTTAGCAACACCGGGGAGCTGTTTTTT. It encodes CAWSLSNTGELFF. The full variable domain, in which reference TRBV30 and TRBJ2-2 provide the parts outside the CDR3, is SQTIHQWPATLVQPVGSPLSLECTVEGTSNPNLYWYRQAAGRGLQLLFYSVGIGQISSEVPQNLSASRPQDRQFILSSKKLLLSDSGFYLCAWSLSNTGELFFGEGSRLTVL.

This rearrangement joins TRBV13 to TRBJ2-1; D gene uncertain. V was shortened by 0 bases and J by 2 bases, with 11 bases between the two germline ends. The CDR3 consists of 16 residues. Germline lookup yields CDR1 PRHDT and CDR2 FYEKMQ (reference sequence). CDR3 nucleotide sequence: TGTGCCAGCAGCTTAGGCCTAACTCGCACCTACAATGAGCAGTTCTTC. Amino acids: CASSLGLTRTYNEQFF.

This CDR3 reads CASSDNWLPGRNQPQHF. The CDR3 nucleotides are TGTGCCAGCAGTGATAACTGGTTGCCAGGGAGGAATCAGCCCCAGCATTTT. V and J are TRBV6-1 and TRBJ1-5; weak D call: TRBD1 (5 bases). The CDR3 length is 17 residues. V lost 3 bases and J 4 bases, leaving 19 bases between the germline ends. Germline V gives CDR1 MNHNS, CDR2 SASEGT.

This clone was seen only once. The chain links TRBV5-1 to TRBJ2-7; the match to TRBD1 covers 7 bases. V was pared by 4 bases and J by 4 bases, with 8 bases of the junction left unmatched. This CDR3 is 14 amino acids long. The germline CDR1 and CDR2 sequences are SGHRS and YFSETQ. CDR3 sequence reads: CASSIAGTEYEQYF. As DNA, the CDR3 is TGCGCCAGCAGCATCGCCGGGACAGAATACGAGCAGTACTTC.

The chain recombines TRBV7-8 with TRBJ1-4; D gene uncertain. Germline assignment: CDR1 SGHVS and CDR2 FQNEAQ. The V and J ends lost 2 bases and 5 bases respectively, with 0 bases between them. The CDR3 extends over 11 amino acids. The CDR3 protein is CASSLNEKLFF. In DNA form, the CDR3 reads TGTGCCAGCAGCTTAAATGAAAAACTGTTTTTT. Variable domain in full (rest from reference TRBV7-8 and TRBJ1-4): GAGVSQSPRYKVAKRGQDVALRCDPISGHVSLFWYQQALGQGPEFLTYFQNEAQLDKSGLPSDRFFAERPEGSVSTLKIQRTQQEDSAVYLCASSLNEKLFFGSGTQLSVL.

This clone has more than one count but fewer than ten. This chain joins TRBV6-5 and TRBJ2-2, with a tentative D call TRBD1 (6 bases). This CDR3 is built from 13 residues. V was shortened by 11 bases and J by 3 bases, with 13 bases between the two germline ends. CDR1 is MNHEY, CDR2 SVGAGI, per germline. CDR3 DNA: TGTGCCGTAGGGACACCTCACACCGGGGAGCTGTTTTTT. It encodes CAVGTPHTGELFF.

The chain recombines TRBV6-5 with TRBJ1-2, with TRBD1 matching over 10 bases. This CDR3 has 13 residues. V was clipped by 4 bases and J by 8 bases; unmatched bases: 4. CDR1 and CDR2 (germline): MNHEY, SVGAGI. As DNA, the CDR3 is TGTGCCAGCAGTTCGACAGGGGGCGGGGGCTACACCTTC. Translation: CASSSTGGGGYTF.

This chain uses TRBV6-1 with TRBJ2-7; TRBD2 is a possible D gene (5 bases). Germline V CDR1 and CDR2: MNHNS, SASEGT. Trimming took off 6 bases at V and 5 bases at J, with 11 bases between the two ends. The CDR3 loop spans 12 amino acids. CDR3 amino acids: CASRADGDEQYF. CDR3 bases: TGTGCCAGCAGAGCGGACGGAGACGAGCAGTACTTC.

This clone was found once. This rearrangement joins TRBV28 to TRBJ1-2; D uncertain. Germline CDR1 MDHEN, CDR2 SYDVKM. V was pared by 7 bases and J by 4 bases, with 19 bases between. CDR3 length: 15 amino acids. The CDR3 sequence is CASTVFPSQSYGYTF. CDR3 nucleotide sequence: TGTGCCAGCACCGTTTTCCCGTCCCAATCCTATGGCTACACCTTC.

The chain is built from TRBV11-2 and TRBJ1-5, with D possibly TRBD1 on 6 matching bases. V was shortened by 5 bases and J by 2 bases, with 16 bases between the two germline ends. The CDR3 runs 16 residues. In germline, CDR1 is SGHAT, CDR2 FQNNGV. CDR3 loop: CASSPTAGAGNQPQHF. Here the CDR3 DNA reads TGTGCCAGCAGCCCTACTGCGGGGGCAGGCAATCAGCCCCAGCATTTT.

The chain employs TRBV28 and TRBJ2-1; TRBD2 agrees at 10 bases. The V and J ends lost 5 bases and 0 bases, in that order; junction bases with no gene match: 13. Germline V CDR1 and CDR2: MDHEN, SYDVKM. CDR3 length equals 19 residues. The CDR3 DNA reads TGTGCCAGCAGTGGGGGGATGCTAGCGGGAGCGACCTCCTACAATGAGCAGTTCTTC. Protein sequence: CASSGGMLAGATSYNEQFF.

This clone was seen only once. This chain links TRBV7-9 with TRBJ2-1, with 11 bases fitting TRBD2. The CDR3 length is 17 residues. V lost 2 bases, J lost 8 bases, and 11 bases stayed unmatched. Per germline, CDR1 SEHNR and CDR2 FQNEAQ (reference sequence). CDR3 in amino acids: CASSLRDVTSGIDEQFF. DNA for the CDR3: TGTGCCAGCAGCTTAAGGGACGTGACTAGCGGGATCGATGAGCAGTTCTTC.